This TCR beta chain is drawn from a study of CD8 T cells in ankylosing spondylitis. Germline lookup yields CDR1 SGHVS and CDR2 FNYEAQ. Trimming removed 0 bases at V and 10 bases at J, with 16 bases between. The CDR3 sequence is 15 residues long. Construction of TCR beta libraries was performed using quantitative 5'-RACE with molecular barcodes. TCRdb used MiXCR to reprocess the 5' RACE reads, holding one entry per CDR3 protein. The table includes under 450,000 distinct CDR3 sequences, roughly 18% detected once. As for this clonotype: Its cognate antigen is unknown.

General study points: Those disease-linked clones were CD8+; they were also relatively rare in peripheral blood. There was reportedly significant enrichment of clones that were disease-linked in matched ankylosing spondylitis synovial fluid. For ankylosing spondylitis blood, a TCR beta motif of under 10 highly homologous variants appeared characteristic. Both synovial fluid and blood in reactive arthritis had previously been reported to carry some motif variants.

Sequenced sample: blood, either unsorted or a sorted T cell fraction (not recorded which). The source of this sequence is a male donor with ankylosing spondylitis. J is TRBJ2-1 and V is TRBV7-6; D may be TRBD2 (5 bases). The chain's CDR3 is CASSLASGLSGEQFF. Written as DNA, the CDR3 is TGTGCCAGCAGCTTAGCCTCCGGTTTGTCGGGAGAGCAGTTCTTC.